This passage covers 14 T cell receptor beta chains from one sample sequenced in a study of blood T cell repertoires in COVID-19. Using immunoSEQ multiplex PCR, the repertoire was profiled, and TCRdb retains in-frame clones only, with some absent. The table lists fewer than 300,000 clones, around four fifths of them singletons. Sequences were obtained from peripheral blood. The receptors derive from a woman between 65 and 79 years old with active or convalescent COVID-19.

The chain joins TRBV6-2 or TRBV6-3 to TRBJ1-5, with TRBD1 identical over 8 bases. J was trimmed by 7 bases and V by 0 bases; bases with no gene match: 8. The CDR3 has 16 amino acids. The V gene's germline CDR1 is MNHEY and CDR2 SVGEGT. The CDR3 loop is CASSYSGQGFGQPQHF. Written as DNA, the CDR3 is TGTGCCAGCAGTTACTCCGGACAGGGCTTTGGACAGCCCCAGCATTTT.

This rearrangement joins TRBV28 to TRBJ1-1; D might be TRBD1 (6 bases). There are 14 residues in the CDR3. The germline gives CDR1 MDHEN, CDR2 SYDVKM. V lost 6 bases and J 1 base, leaving 12 bases between the germline ends. The CDR3 DNA follows: TGTGCCAGCAGGAAGGGGGGGCGGAACACTGAAGCTTTCTTT. It is translated as CASRKGGRNTEAFF.

The gene calls are TRBV7-8 and TRBJ2-1, with TRBD1 identical over 7 bases. CDR3 length: 13 residues. The trim removed 5 bases at V and 5 bases at J, leaving 3 bases unmatched. CDR1 and CDR2 from the germline V gene are SGHVS and FQNEAQ. In DNA, the CDR3 is TGTGCCAGCAGCATAACAGGGGACAATGAGCAGTTCTTC. Its translation: CASSITGDNEQFF.

This clone appeared a single time. This rearrangement joins TRBV5-1 to TRBJ2-1; 10 bases are a match to TRBD1. The J segment lost 2 bases and the V segment lost 7 bases, leaving 6 bases of the junction unmatched. The CDR3 loop spans 15 amino acids. Germline CDR1 SGHRS, CDR2 YFSETQ. CDR3 bases: TGCGCCAGCGCCACCGGGACAGGGGCCTACAATGAGCAGTTCTTC. Translated: CASATGTGAYNEQFF. Filled out from reference TRBV5-1 and TRBJ2-1, the complete variable domain reads KAGVTQTPRYLIKTRGQQVTLSCSPISGHRSVSWYQQTPGQGLQFLFEYFSETQRNKGNFPGRFSGRQFSNSRSEMNVSTLELGDSALYLCASATGTGAYNEQFFGPGTRLTVL.

This clone was recorded once. The chain combines TRBV11-2 with TRBJ2-5; D call uncertain. This CDR3 is built from 16 residues. Germline CDR1 SGHAT, CDR2 FQNNGV. Trimming removed 0 bases at V and 0 bases at J, with 11 bases between. Written as DNA, the CDR3 is TGTGCCAGCAGCTTAGATACGACACCTTACCAAGAGACCCAGTACTTC. This translates into CASSLDTTPYQETQYF.

The chain uses TRBV27 and TRBJ1-5; D is possibly TRBD1 (6 bases). Deletions cut 5 bases from V and 5 bases from J, with 10 bases between. Per germline, CDR1 MNHEY and CDR2 SMNVEV (reference sequence). This CDR3 is built from 13 residues. The CDR3 loop is CASSRGTYQPQHF. The CDR3 DNA reads as TGTGCCAGCAGTCGAGGGACATATCAGCCCCAGCATTTT.

This sequence joins TRBV24-1 and TRBJ1-5; D is undetermined. Trimming pared 1 base from V and 2 bases from J, leaving 17 bases between. Germline CDR1 KGHDR, CDR2 SFDVKD. This CDR3 comprises 18 residues. DNA of the CDR3: TGTGCCACCAGTGATTTTCCCGGGGATAGGTCCGGCAATCAGCCCCAGCATTTT. Amino acid sequence: CATSDFPGDRSGNQPQHF.

The chain uses TRBV28 and TRBJ2-3, with 11 bases matching TRBD2. This CDR3 spans 19 amino acids. The germline V gene has CDR1 MDHEN and CDR2 SYDVKM. V shed 6 bases and J 2 bases; nucleotides not matched to a gene: 16. The CDR3 protein is CASSPGQLGLAGSTDTQYF. The CDR3 region has the DNA TGTGCCAGCAGCCCGGGACAGTTAGGACTAGCGGGTTCCACAGATACGCAGTATTTT. Combining the CDR3 with reference TRBV28 and TRBJ2-3 gives the whole variable domain DVKVTQSSRYLVKRTGEKVFLECVQDMDHENMFWYRQDPGLGLRLIYFSYDVKMKEKGDIPEGYSVSREKKERFSLILESASTNQTSMYLCASSPGQLGLAGSTDTQYFGPGTRLTVL.

The chain has TRBV18 and TRBJ1-1; tentatively, D is TRBD1 (6 bases). Trimming removed 2 bases from V and 5 bases from J, with 15 bases in between. Per germline, CDR1 KGHSH and CDR2 LQKENI. This CDR3 is 15 amino acids long. The CDR3 DNA is TGTGCCAGCTCACCAGCGGCAGGGGCTCGAACTGAAGCTTTCTTT. Its translation is CASSPAAGARTEAFF.

J is TRBJ2-3 and V is TRBV10-3, with 11 bases fitting TRBD1. V gave up 4 bases and J gave up 4 bases; unmatched junction bases: 7. The V gene's germline CDR1 is ENHRY and CDR2 SYGVKD. This CDR3 has 16 amino acids. CDR3 sequence (DNA): TGTGCCATCAGTGCCCACGGACAGGGGGCAGCAGATACGCAGTATTTT. Translating gives CAISAHGQGAADTQYF.

V usage is TRBV3-1 (or the pseudogene TRBV3-2) and J usage is TRBJ1-6; weak D call: TRBD1 (5 bases). Germline CDR1 reads LGHDT; CDR2 reads YNNKEL (reference sequence). CDR3 length: 14 residues. Trimming cost V 4 bases and J 6 bases, with 10 bases left between them. In DNA form, the CDR3 reads TGTGCCAGCAGCCTCAGGGAAATTAATTCACCCCTCCACTTT. This translates into CASSLREINSPLHF.

The gene calls are TRBV7-8 and TRBJ2-7, with TRBD1 identical over 8 bases. There are 14 residues in the CDR3. Germline CDR1 and CDR2: SGHVS and FQNEAQ. With 4 bases clipped from V and 2 bases from J, the junction kept 4 bases outside the gene matches. The CDR3 DNA reads as TGTGCCAGCAGCTCGGACAGGGTGGCCTACGAGCAGTACTTC. This gives the protein CASSSDRVAYEQYF.

The chain employs TRBV3-1 (or the pseudogene TRBV3-2) and TRBJ2-3, with a possible D match to TRBD2 (6 bases). This CDR3 has 15 residues. Trimming took off 0 bases at V and 5 bases at J, with 12 bases between the two ends. Germline V lookup: CDR1 LGHDT, CDR2 YNNKEL (reference sequence). Here the CDR3 DNA reads TGTGCCAGCAGCCAAGATCGGGCTAGCGAAGATACGCAGTATTTT. It yields the protein CASSQDRASEDTQYF.

The rearrangement uses TRBV21-1 and TRBJ1-3; the D call of TRBD1 is as the table states it, not checked on the DNA. TRBV21-1 is a pseudogene segment. CDR3 length: 17 amino acids. CDR3 residues: CASSTRASLGCGNTIYF. The CDR3 DNA is TGTGCCAGCAGCACCAGGGCCAGTTTGGGATGCGGAAACACCATATATTTT.